The 8 T cell receptor beta chains in this list originate from one sample, sequenced in a study of T cell changes during pregnancy in multiple sclerosis. The method was immunoSEQ multiplex PCR; TCRdb's version includes in-frame clones alone and lacks a portion of them. The sample has roughly 50,000 clones; around 94% are singletons. The source material was CD4+ T cells from peripheral blood mononuclear cells, sampled in the third trimester of pregnancy. The source of these receptors is a female donor with multiple sclerosis, enrolled in a pregnancy study.

The genes are TRBV4-2 and TRBJ2-2, with D perhaps matching TRBD1 (6 bases). Germline V gives CDR1 LGHNA, CDR2 YNFKEQ. The CDR3 has 17 residues. Trimming removed 0 bases from V and 5 bases from J, with 16 bases in between. In DNA, the CDR3 is TGTGCCAGCAGCCAAGAAGGGGTTCTAAGGGGGACCGGGGAGCTGTTTTTT. As protein: CASSQEGVLRGTGELFF.

The V gene is TRBV25-1, the J gene TRBJ2-3, with D possibly being TRBD2 (5 bases). Germline V gene lookup returns CDR1 MGHDK and CDR2 SYGVNS. The CDR3 is 12 amino acids. V was trimmed by 6 bases and J by 7 bases, leaving 11 bases between them. The CDR3 DNA reads TGTGCCAGCAGCGGGGATTGGTATACGCAGTATTTT. It specifies CASSGDWYTQYF. The full variable domain, its missing parts supplied by reference TRBV25-1 and TRBJ2-3, is EADIYQTPRYLVIGTGKKITLECSQTMGHDKMYWYQQDPGMELHLIHYSYGVNSTEKGDLSSESTVSRIRTEHFPLTLESARPSHTSQYLCASSGDWYTQYFGPGTRLTVL.

The rearrangement uses TRBV19 and TRBJ2-5; perhaps TRBD1 as D (6 bases). The V end was cut by 5 bases, the J end by 14 bases, with 30 bases between. CDR3 size: 16 residues. Germline V gene data show CDR1 as LNHDA and CDR2 as SQIVND (reference sequence). The CDR3 DNA reads as TGTGCCAGTAGTCCTCGAGGAGGACAGTCAACAAGGCAATTATACTTC. It translates to CASSPRGGQSTRQLYF.

The genes are TRBV19 and TRBJ1-1; D may be TRBD1 (6 bases). The CDR3 has 14 amino acids. Germline V CDR1 and CDR2: LNHDA, SQIVND (reference sequence). V was clipped by 7 bases and J by 3 bases, with 15 bases between them. The CDR3 region is CASIRGGLDTEAFF. CDR3 nucleotides: TGTGCCAGTATCCGGGGGGGGCTGGACACTGAAGCTTTCTTT.

The chain uses TRBV4-2 and TRBJ2-5; 9 positions match TRBD2. The DNA matches TRBJ2-7 better at its end, which makes the J call doubtful. Germline V gene data show CDR1 as LGHNA and CDR2 as YNFKEQ. This CDR3 region has 17 residues. The CDR3, as DNA: TGTGCCAGCAGCCAAGATCTTCGGGCGGGAGGGGTCCACGAGCAGTACTTC. It translates to CASSQDLRAGGVHEQYF.

The chain combines TRBV5-1 with TRBJ2-3, with D maybe TRBD1 (5 bases). Trimming left V 5 bases short and J 2 bases short, with 15 bases between. The CDR3 has 15 amino acids. In germline, CDR1 is SGHRS, CDR2 YFSETQ. CDR3 amino acids: CASSSRGASTDTQYF. The CDR3 bases are TGCGCCAGCAGTTCGCGTGGGGCTTCCACAGATACGCAGTATTTT.

This chain uses TRBV7-2 with TRBJ1-5; 7 positions match TRBD1. Germline V gene data show CDR1 as SGHTA and CDR2 as FQGNSA. The trim removed 8 bases at V and 5 bases at J, leaving 9 bases unmatched. The CDR3 has 14 residues. The chain's CDR3 is CASALQGTDQPQHF. The CDR3 nucleotides are TGTGCCAGCGCCTTACAGGGGACCGATCAGCCCCAGCATTTT. The full variable domain, completed using reference TRBV7-2 and TRBJ1-5, is GAGVSQSPSNKVTEKGKDVELRCDPISGHTALYWYRQSLGQGLEFLIYFQGNSAPDKSGLPSDRFSAERTGGSVSTLTIQRTQQEDSAVYLCASALQGTDQPQHFGDGTRLSIL.

V is TRBV11-2 and J is TRBJ2-3; 8 nucleotides agree with TRBD2. The CDR3 is 16 residues long. V shed 3 bases and J 4 bases; nucleotides not matched to a gene: 9. Looked up from germline, CDR1 is SGHAT and CDR2 is FQNNGV. The CDR3 here is CASSFRGLDRPDTQYF. CDR3 coding DNA: TGTGCCAGCAGCTTTAGGGGACTAGATCGTCCAGATACGCAGTATTTT.